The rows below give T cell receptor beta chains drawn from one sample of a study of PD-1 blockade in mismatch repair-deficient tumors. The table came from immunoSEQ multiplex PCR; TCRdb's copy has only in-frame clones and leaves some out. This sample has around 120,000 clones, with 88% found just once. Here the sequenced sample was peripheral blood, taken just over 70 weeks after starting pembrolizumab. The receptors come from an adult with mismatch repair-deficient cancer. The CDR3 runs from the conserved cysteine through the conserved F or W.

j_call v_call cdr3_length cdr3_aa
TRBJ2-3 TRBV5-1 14 CASSPRGAADTQYF
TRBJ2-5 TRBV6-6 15 CASSYYRKKGETQYF
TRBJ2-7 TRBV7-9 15 CASSPTGLAAYEQYF
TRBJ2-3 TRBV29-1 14 CSVEGTSTTDTQYF
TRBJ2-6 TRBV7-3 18 CASSLLGGPTSGANVLTF
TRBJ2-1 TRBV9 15 CASSVVGGSYNEQFF
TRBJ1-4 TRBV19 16 CASRKTVYPTNEKLFF
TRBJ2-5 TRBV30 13 CAWSGGERETQYF
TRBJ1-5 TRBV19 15 CASSIGVGPYQPQHF
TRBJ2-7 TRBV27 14 CASSFGTGDYEQYF
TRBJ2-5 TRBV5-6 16 CASSPGLVGGLETQYF
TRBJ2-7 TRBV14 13 CASSRQGSYEQYF
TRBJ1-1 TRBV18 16 CASSPRMDRSDTEAFF
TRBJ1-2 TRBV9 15 CASSVEGKQVGGYTF
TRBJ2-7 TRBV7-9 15 CASSLPGMAGGEQYF
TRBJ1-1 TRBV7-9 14 CASSLGQLNTEAFF
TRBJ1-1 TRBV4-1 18 CASSQVARINSANTEAFF
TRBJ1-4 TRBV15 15 CATSRGVGGDEKLFF
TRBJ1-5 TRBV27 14 CASSLGTGNQPQHF
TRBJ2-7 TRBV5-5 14 CASSFGQFGLEQYF
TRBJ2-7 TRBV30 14 CAWSPGQGTYEQYF
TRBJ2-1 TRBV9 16 CASSEQGASSYNEQFF
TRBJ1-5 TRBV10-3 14 CAISESGGDQPQHF
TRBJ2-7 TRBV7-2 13 CASSLDTGFEQYF
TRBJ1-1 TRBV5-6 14 CASSFPSGGTEAFF
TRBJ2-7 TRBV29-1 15 CSVATGGTGDYEQYF
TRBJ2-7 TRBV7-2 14 CASSFDTDTYEQYF
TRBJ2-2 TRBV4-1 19 CASSLYPRTSGSLTGELFF
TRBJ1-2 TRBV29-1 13 CSVRTGLYYGYTF
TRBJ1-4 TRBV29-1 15 CSVAYRGQANEKLFF
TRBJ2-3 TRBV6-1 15 CASSVLAGGTDTQYF
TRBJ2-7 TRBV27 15 CASMLQGRAFYEQYF
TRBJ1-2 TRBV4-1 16 CASSQGSGTGAGGYTF
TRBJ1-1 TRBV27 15 CASSPWTGRGTEAFF
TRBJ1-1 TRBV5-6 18 CASSPAPLDRAANTEAFF
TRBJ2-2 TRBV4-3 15 CASSQDAQNSGELFF
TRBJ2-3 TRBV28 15 CASREQGSSTDTQYF
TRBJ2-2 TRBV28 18 CASSSRTSGSPFSGELFF
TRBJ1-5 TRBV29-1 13 CSVEVQGDQPQHF
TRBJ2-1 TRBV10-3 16 CAISEEQVNRYNEQFF
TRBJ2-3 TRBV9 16 CASSPRQGEGQDTQYF
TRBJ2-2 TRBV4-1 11 CASSQGGELFF
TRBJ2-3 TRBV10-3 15 CASKPGGPPTDTQYF
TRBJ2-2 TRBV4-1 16 CASSQDMDLTTGELFF
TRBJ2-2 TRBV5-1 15 CASSTGTGHTGELFF
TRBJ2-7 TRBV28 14 CASSLAVGQREQYF
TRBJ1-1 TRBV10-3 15 CAISDGGLRDTEAFF
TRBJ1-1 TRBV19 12 CASRQGPREAFF
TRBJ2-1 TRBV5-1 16 CASSLAKGGRAAEQFF
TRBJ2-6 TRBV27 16 CASSPKDASGANVLTF
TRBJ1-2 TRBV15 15 CATSRGTGGGYGYTF
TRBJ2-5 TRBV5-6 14 CASSLMRDWETQYF
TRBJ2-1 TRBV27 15 CASSFGTSVYNEQFF
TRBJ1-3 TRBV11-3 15 CASSQNWGSGNTIYF
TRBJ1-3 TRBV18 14 CASSRDSSGNTIYF
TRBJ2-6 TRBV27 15 CASSVQGFGANVLTF
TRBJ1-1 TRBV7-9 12 CASSTKDPGAFF
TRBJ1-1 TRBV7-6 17 CASSSTTAPPPNTEAFF
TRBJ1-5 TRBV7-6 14 CASSSTDSNQPQHF
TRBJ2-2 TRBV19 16 CASSVTGGEGTGELFF